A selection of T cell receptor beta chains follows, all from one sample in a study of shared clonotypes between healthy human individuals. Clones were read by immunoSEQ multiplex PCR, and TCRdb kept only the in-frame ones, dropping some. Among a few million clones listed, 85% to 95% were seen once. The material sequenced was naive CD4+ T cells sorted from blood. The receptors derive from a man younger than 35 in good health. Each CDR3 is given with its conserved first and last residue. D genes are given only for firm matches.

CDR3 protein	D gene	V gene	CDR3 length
CASSRGSVNEQFF	-	TRBV7-7	13
CANNRDYFRYTF	-	TRBV10-1	12
CASSPGTGVFYGYTF	TRBD1	TRBV28	15
CASSLERGGYEQYF	-	TRBV7-9	14
CASSLAGAKPQHF	-	TRBV5-6	13
CASSYSLEGNQPQHF	-	TRBV6-5	15
CASSPPRGNGAGEAFF	-	TRBV18	16
CASSSYRGPGANVLTF	TRBD1	TRBV7-3	16
CASSLNGDRGGEKLFF	TRBD1	TRBV5-1	16
CASSSGQGGELFF	TRBD1	TRBV28	13
CASSEPPLAGGPRWTDTQYF	TRBD2	TRBV10-1	20
CASNGVGDTNNEQFF	-	TRBV5-6	15
CASSFQGNQPQHF	-	TRBV28	13
CASSEVHAFRTDTQYF	-	TRBV10-1	16
CASSSENRLQGYF	-	TRBV5-1	13
CATQHRASYEQYF	-	TRBV6-5	13
CASSLASGVATNEKLFF	-	TRBV11-2	17
CAISESMGSGETQYF	-	TRBV10-3	15
CASSLAGGAEYGYTF	-	TRBV11-1	15